This T cell receptor (beta chain) stems from a study of blood T cell repertoires in COVID-19. The overall study: Specimens from acute and convalescent COVID-19 originated in the United States, Italy and Spain. The cDNA or gDNA used as material had been derived from T cells, B-cell-depleted T cells, or PBMCs.

Original processing methods: Amplification from reference gene primers served as the basis for estimated nucleated cell counts. Only in-frame clones appear in the TCRdb table, and some are missing; sequencing was by immunoSEQ multiplex PCR. The DNA was the basis for D and trimming; V, J and clone size are from that table. The sample has more than 400,000 clones, approximately 83% seen once; the top ten hold roughly 3.1%. The germline V and J ends were trimmed by 4 bases and 1 base, with 20 bases remaining between them. This CDR3 has 17 residues. CDR1 and CDR2 (germline): MNHNS, SASEGT. The gene calls are TRBV6-1 and TRBJ2-7, with D tentatively TRBD1 (6 bases). Sample: peripheral blood. This TCR was sampled from a human donor in a cohort sampled during active COVID-19. The CDR3 DNA is TGTGCCAGCAGTGGGGGACATCTGGCTTTACCGTCCTACGAGCAGTACTTC. Translation: CASSGGHLALPSYEQYF.